Here is one T cell receptor (beta chain) with its context. This specimen belongs to a study of blood T cell repertoires in COVID-19. For the study at large: The study drew acute and convalescent COVID-19 samples from the United States, Italy and Spain. The cDNA or gDNA used as material had been derived from T cells, B-cell-depleted T cells, or PBMCs.

Original processing methods: Nucleated cell counts were estimated from reference gene primer amplification. TCRdb's copy holds only in-frame clones and misses some; the assay was immunoSEQ multiplex PCR. The DNA was the basis for D and trimming; V, J and clone size are from that table. The table lists fewer than 140,000 clones, around 80% of them singletons. The sequence came from a woman in her fifties or sixties with acute or convalescent COVID-19. Sequencing was done on a sample of peripheral blood.

CDR3 in amino acids: CASSGGILGNEKLFF. The CDR3 bases are TGTGCCAGCAGCGGAGGGATTTTAGGTAATGAAAAACTGTTTTTT. The rearrangement joins TRBV9 to TRBJ1-4, with unresolved D. CDR1 is SGDLS and CDR2 is YYNGEE in the germline V gene. The V and J ends lost 3 bases and 4 bases respectively, with 13 bases between them. There are 15 residues in the CDR3.